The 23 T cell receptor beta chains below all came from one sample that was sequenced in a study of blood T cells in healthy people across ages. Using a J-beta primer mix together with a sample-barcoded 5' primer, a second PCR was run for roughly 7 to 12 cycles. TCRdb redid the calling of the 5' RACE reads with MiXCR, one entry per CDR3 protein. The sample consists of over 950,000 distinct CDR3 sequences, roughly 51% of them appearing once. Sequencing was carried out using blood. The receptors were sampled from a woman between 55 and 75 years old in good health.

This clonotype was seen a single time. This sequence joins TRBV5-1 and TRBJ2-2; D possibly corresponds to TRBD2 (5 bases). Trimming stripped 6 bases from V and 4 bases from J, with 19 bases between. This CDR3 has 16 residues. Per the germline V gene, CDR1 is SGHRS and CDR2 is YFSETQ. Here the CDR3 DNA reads TGCGCCAGCACTCCGGAGGCCAACTTGGGCACCGGGGAGCTGTTTTTT. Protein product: CASTPEANLGTGELFF. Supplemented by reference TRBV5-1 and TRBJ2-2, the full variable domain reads KAGVTQTPRYLIKTRGQQVTLSCSPISGHRSVSWYQQTPGQGLQFLFEYFSETQRNKGNFPGRFSGRQFSNSRSEMNVSTLELGDSALYLCASTPEANLGTGELFFGEGSRLTVL.

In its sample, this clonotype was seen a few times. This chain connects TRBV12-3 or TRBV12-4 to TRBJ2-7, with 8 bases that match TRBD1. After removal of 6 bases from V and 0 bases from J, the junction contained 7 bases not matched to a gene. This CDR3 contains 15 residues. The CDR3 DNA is TGTGCCAGCAGCGCCCCGGGACAGGCCTCCTACGAGCAGTACTTC. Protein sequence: CASSAPGQASYEQYF.

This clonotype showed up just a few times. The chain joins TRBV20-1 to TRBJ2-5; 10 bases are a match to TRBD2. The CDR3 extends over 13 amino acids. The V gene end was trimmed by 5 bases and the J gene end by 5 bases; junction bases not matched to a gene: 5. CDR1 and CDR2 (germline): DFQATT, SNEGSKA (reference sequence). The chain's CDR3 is CSAATSGMETQYF. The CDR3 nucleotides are TGCAGTGCTGCAACTAGCGGGATGGAGACCCAGTACTTC.

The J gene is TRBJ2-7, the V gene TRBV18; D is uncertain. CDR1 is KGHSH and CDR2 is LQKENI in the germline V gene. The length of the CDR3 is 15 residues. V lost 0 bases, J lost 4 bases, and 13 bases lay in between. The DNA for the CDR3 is TGTGCCAGCTCACCACCGGTCCATTCCAGGTACGAGCAGTACTTC. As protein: CASSPPVHSRYEQYF.

In nucleotides, the CDR3 is TGCAGTGCCCCAGTTGGGCGGGGGCGGCAGTTCTTC. This sequence encodes CSAPVGRGRQFF. The chain combines TRBV20-1 with TRBJ2-1; possible D gene TRBD2, 7 bases. In germline, CDR1 is DFQATT, CDR2 SNEGSKA (reference sequence). There are 12 residues in the CDR3. V dropped 6 bases and J dropped 12 bases, with 18 bases sitting between them.

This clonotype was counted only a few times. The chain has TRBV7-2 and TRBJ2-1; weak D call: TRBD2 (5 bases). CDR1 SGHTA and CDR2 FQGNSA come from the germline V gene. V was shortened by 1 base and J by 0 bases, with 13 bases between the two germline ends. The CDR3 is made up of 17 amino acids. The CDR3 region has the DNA TGTGCCAGCAGCTTAGGCGCTAGCCCGAGCTCCTACAATGAGCAGTTCTTC. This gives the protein CASSLGASPSSYNEQFF. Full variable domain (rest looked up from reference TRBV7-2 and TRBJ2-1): GAGVSQSPSNKVTEKGKDVELRCDPISGHTALYWYRQSLGQGLEFLIYFQGNSAPDKSGLPSDRFSAERTGGSVSTLTIQRTQQEDSAVYLCASSLGASPSSYNEQFFGPGTRLTVL.

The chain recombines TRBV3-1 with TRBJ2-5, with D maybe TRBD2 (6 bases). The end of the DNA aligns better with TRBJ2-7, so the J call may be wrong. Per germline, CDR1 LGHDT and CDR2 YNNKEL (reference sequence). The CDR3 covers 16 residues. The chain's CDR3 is CASSQATGTPKVEQYF. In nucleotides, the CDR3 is TGTGCCAGCAGCCAAGCAACCGGGACTCCAAAGGTCGAGCAGTACTTC.

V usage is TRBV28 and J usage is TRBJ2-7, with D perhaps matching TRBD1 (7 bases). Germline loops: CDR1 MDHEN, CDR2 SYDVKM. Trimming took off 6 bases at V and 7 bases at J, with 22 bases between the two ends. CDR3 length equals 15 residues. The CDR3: CASSYYRRARGEQYF. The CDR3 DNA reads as TGTGCCAGCAGCTACTACAGGAGGGCCAGGGGGGAGCAGTACTTC.

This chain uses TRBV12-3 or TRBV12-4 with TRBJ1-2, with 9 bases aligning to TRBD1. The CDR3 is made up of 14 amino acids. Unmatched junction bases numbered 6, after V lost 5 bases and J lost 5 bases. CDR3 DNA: TGTGCCAGCAGTAGGACAGGGGCACTGTATGGCTACACCTTC. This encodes CASSRTGALYGYTF.

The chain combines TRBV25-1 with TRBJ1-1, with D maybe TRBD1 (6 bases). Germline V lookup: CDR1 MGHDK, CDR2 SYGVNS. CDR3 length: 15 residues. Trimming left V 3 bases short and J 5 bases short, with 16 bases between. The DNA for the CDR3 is TGTGCCAGCAGTGAGCCCACAGGGTTGTGGACTGAAGCTTTCTTT. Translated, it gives CASSEPTGLWTEAFF.

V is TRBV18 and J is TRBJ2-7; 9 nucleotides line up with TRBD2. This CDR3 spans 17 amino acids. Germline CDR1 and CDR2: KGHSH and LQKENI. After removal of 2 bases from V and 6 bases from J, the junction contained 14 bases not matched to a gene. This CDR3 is CASSPVGNSGSFCEQYF. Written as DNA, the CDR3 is TGTGCCAGCTCACCAGTAGGGAATAGCGGGAGTTTCTGCGAGCAGTACTTC.

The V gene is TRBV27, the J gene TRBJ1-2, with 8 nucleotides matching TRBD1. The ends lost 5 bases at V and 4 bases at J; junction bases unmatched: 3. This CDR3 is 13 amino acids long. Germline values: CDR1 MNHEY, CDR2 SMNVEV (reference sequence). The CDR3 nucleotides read TGTGCCAGCAGTGGACAGGGATTCTATGGCTACACCTTC. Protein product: CASSGQGFYGYTF.

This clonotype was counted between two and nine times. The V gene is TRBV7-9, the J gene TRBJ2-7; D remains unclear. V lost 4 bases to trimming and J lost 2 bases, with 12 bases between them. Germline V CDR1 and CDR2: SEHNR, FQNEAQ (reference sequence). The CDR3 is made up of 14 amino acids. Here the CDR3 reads CASSSPPSPYEQYF. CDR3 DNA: TGTGCCAGCAGCTCCCCACCGTCCCCCTACGAGCAGTACTTC.

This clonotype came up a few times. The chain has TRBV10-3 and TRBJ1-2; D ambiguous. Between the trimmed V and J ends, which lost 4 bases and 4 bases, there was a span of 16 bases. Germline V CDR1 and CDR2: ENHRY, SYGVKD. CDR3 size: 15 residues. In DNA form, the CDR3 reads TGTGCCATCAGTGGGAGCCGCCCGGGTGGCTATGGCTACACCTTC. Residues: CAISGSRPGGYGYTF.

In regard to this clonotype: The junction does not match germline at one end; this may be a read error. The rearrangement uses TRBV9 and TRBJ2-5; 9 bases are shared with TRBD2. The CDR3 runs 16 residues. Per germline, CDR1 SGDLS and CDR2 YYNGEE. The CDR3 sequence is CVSSVRASGIGETQYF. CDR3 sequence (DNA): TGTGTCAGCAGCGTACGGGCTAGCGGGATAGGAGAGACCCAGTACTTC.

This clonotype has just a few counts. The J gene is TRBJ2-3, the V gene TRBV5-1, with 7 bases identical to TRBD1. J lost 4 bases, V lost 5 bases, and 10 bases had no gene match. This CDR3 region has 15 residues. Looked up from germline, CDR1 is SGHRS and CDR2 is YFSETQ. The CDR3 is CASSLQGNGADTQYF. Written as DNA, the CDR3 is TGCGCCAGCAGTTTACAGGGGAATGGCGCAGATACGCAGTATTTT.

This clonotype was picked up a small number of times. In DNA form, the CDR3 reads TGTGCCAGCAGCTACCGAACAGGGGGCGGAGAGACCCAGTACTTC. Translated: CASSYRTGGGETQYF. The chain links TRBV11-2 to TRBJ2-5; 9 bases are a match to TRBD1. CDR1 is SGHAT, CDR2 FQNNGV, per germline. The CDR3 is made up of 15 amino acids. Germline trimming cut 4 bases from V and 4 bases from J; bases unmatched to any gene: 7.

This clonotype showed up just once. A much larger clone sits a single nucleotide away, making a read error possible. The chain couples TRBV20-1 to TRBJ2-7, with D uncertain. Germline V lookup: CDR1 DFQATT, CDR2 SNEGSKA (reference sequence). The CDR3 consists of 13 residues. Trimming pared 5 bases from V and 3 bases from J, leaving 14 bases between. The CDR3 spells CSAPVVAFYEQYF. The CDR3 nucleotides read TGCAGTGCTCCGGTGGTCGCTTTCTACGAGCAGTACTTC.

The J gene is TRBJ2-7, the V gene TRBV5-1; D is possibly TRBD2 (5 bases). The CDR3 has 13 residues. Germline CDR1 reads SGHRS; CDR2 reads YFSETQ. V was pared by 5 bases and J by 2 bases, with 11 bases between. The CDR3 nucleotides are TGCGCCAGCAGGGAGGCTTTAACCTACGAGCAGTACTTC. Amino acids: CASREALTYEQYF.

The DNA of the CDR3 is TGTGCCATCAGTGTAGGAACGAACACCGGGGAGCTGTTTTTT. Translation: CAISVGTNTGELFF. The V gene is TRBV10-3, the J gene TRBJ2-2, with D unresolved. Germline-derived CDR1 and CDR2 are ENHRY and SYGVKD. The CDR3 loop spans 14 amino acids. Trimming cost V 4 bases and J 0 bases, with 6 bases left between them.

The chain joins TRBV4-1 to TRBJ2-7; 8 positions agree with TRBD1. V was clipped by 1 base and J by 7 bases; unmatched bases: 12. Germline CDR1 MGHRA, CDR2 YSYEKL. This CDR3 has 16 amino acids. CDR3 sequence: CASSQVHGQGANEQYF. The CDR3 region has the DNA TGCGCCAGCAGCCAAGTCCATGGGCAGGGGGCTAATGAGCAGTACTTC.

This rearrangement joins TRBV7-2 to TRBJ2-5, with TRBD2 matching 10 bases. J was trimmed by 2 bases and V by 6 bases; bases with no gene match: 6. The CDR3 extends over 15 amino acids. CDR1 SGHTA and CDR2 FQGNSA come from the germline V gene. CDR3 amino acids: CASSNQLAGQETQYF. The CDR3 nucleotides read TGTGCCAGCAGTAACCAACTAGCGGGACAAGAGACCCAGTACTTC.

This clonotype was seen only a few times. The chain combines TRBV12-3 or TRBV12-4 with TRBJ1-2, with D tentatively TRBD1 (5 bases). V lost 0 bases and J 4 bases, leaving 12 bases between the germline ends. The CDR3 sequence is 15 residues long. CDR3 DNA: TGTGCCAGCAGTTTAGCTGGGGGGAAGGGCTATGGCTACACCTTC. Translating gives CASSLAGGKGYGYTF.